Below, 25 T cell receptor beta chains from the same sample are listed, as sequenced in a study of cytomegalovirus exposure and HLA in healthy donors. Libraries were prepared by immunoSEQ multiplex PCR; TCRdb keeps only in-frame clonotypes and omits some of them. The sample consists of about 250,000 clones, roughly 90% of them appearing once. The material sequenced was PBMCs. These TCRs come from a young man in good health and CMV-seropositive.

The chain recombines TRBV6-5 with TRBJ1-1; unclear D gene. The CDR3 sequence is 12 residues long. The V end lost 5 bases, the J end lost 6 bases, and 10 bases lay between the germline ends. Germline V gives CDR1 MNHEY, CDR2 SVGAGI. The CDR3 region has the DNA TGTGCCAGCAGTGTCCTGGGCGCTGAAGCTTTCTTT. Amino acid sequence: CASSVLGAEAFF.

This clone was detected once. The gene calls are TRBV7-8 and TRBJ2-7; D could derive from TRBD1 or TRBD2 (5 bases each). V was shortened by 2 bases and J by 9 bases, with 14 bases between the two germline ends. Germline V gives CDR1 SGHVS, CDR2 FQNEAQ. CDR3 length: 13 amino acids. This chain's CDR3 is CASSLTFRDGQYF. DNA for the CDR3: TGTGCCAGCAGCTTAACTTTCAGGGACGGGCAGTACTTC.

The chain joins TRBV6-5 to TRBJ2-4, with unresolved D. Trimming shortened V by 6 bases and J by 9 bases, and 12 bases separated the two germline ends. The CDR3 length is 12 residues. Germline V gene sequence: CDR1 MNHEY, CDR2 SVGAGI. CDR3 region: CASRPLRGIQYF. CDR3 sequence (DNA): TGTGCCAGCAGGCCACTAAGAGGCATTCAGTACTTC.

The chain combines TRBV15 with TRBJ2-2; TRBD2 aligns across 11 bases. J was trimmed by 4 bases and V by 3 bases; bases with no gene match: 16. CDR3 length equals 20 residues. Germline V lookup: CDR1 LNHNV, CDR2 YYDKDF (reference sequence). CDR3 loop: CATSSVQGRGTSGFTGELFF. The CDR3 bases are TGTGCCACCAGCAGTGTGCAGGGGCGAGGGACTAGCGGATTCACCGGGGAGCTGTTTTTT. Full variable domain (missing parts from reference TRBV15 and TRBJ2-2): DAMVIQNPRYQVTQFGKPVTLSCSQTLNHNVMYWYQQKSSQAPKLLFHYYDKDFNNEADTPDNFQSRRPNTSFCFLDIRSPGLGDTAMYLCATSSVQGRGTSGFTGELFFGEGSRLTVL.

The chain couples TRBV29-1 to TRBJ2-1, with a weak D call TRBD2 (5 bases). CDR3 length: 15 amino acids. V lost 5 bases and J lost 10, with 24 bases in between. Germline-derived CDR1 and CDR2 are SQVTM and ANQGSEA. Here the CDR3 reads CSVNKGGGLPGEQFF. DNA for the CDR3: TGCAGCGTTAATAAGGGTGGCGGGCTCCCCGGGGAGCAGTTCTTC.

CDR3 sequence reads: CASSQDPGGLGTF. CDR3 bases: TGCGCCAGCAGCCAAGATCCGGGAGGCCTTGGCACCTTC. This chain connects TRBV4-1 to TRBJ1-2; no firm D call. The germline V gene encodes CDR1 MGHRA and CDR2 YSYEKL. The CDR3 loop spans 13 amino acids. V was shortened by 0 bases and J by 13 bases, with 15 bases between the two germline ends.

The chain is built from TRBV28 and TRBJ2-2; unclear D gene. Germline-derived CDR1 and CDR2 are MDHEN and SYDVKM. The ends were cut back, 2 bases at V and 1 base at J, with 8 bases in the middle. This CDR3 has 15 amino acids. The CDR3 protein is CASSLVRENTGELFF. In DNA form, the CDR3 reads TGTGCCAGCAGTTTAGTTCGAGAGAACACCGGGGAGCTGTTTTTT.

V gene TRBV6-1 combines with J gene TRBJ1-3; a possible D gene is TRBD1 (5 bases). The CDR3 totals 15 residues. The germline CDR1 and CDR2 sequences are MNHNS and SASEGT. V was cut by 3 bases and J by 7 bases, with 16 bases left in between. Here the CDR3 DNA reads TGTGCCAGCAGTGATTTGGTGGTAGGGACGAACACCATATATTTT. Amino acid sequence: CASSDLVVGTNTIYF.

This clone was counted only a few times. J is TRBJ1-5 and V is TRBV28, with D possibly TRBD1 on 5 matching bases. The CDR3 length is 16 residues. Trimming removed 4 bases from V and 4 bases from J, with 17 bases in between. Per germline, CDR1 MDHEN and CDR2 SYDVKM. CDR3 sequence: CASSSTGTLLNQPQHF. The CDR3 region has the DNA TGTGCCAGCAGTTCTACCGGGACTCTCCTTAATCAGCCCCAGCATTTT.

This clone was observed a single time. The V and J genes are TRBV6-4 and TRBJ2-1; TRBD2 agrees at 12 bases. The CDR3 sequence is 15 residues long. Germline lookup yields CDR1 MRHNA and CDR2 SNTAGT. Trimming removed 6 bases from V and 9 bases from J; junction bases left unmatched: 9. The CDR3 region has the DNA TGTGCCAGCAGCCTAGCGGGAGGGGCCAATGGTGAGCAGTTCTTC. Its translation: CASSLAGGANGEQFF.

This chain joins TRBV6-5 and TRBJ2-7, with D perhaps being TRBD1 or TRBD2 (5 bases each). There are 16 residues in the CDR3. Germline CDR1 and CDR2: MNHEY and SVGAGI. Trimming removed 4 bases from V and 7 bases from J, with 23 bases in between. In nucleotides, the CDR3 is TGTGCCAGCAGTTCCACCGGACGGGACCGATGGGGAGAGCAGTACTTC. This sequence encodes CASSSTGRDRWGEQYF.

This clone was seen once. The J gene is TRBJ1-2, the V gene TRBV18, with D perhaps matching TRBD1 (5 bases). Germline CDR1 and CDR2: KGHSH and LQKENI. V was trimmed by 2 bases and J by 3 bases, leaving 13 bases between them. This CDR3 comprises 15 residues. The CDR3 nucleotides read TGTGCCAGCTCACCAACCGGGGACTCCTACTATGGCTACACCTTC. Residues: CASSPTGDSYYGYTF.

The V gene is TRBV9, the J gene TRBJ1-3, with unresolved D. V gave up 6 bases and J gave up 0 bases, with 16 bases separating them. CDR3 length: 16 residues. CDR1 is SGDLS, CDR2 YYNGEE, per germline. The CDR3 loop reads CASTPSHTASGNTIYF. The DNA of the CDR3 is TGTGCCAGCACCCCATCCCACACTGCCTCTGGAAACACCATATATTTT. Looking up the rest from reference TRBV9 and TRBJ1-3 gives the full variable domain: DSGVTQTPKHLITATGQRVTLRCSPRSGDLSVYWYQQSLDQGLQFLIQYYNGEERAKGNILERFSAQQFPDLHSELNLSSLELGDSALYFCASTPSHTASGNTIYFGEGSWLTVV.

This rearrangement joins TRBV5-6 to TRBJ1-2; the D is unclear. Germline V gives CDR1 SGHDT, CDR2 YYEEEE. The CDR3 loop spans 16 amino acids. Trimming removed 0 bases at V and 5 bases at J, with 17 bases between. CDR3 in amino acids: CASSLALRVVGYGYTF. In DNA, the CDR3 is TGTGCCAGCAGCTTGGCGCTTCGGGTCGTCGGATATGGCTACACCTTC.

The CDR3 protein is CASSPGQGAINQPQHF. The CDR3 coding sequence is TGTGCCAGCAGCCCCGGACAGGGGGCTATCAATCAGCCCCAGCATTTT. V and J are TRBV7-8 and TRBJ1-5, with TRBD1 identical over 11 bases. The germline CDR1 and CDR2 sequences are SGHVS and FQNEAQ. The V gene end was trimmed by 5 bases and the J gene end by 3 bases; junction bases not matched to a gene: 6. CDR3 length: 16 residues.

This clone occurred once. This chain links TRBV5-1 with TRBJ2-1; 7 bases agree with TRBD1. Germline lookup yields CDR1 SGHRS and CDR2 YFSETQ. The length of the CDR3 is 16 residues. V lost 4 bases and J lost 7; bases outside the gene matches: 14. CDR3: CASSRETGAVSNEQFF. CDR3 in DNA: TGCGCCAGCAGCAGAGAAACAGGGGCAGTATCGAATGAGCAGTTCTTC.

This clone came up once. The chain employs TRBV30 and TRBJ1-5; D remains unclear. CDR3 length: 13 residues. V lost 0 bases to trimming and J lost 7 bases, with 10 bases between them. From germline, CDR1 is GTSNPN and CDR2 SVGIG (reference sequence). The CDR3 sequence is CAWSVRSDQPQHF. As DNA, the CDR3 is TGTGCCTGGAGTGTACGCTCTGACCAGCCCCAGCATTTT.

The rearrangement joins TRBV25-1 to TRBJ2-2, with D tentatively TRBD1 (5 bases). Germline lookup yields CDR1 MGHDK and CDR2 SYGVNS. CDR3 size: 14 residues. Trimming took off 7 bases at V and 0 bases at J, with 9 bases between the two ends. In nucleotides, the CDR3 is TGTGCCAGCAAGGGGCAGACGAACACCGGGGAGCTGTTTTTT. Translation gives CASKGQTNTGELFF.

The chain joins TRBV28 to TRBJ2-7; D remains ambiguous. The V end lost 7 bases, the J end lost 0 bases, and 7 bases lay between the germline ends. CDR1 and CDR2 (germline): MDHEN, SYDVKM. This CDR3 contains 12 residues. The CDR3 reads CASNDNSYEQYF. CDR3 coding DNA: TGTGCCAGCAACGACAACTCCTACGAGCAGTACTTC. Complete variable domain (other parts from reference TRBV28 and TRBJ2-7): DVKVTQSSRYLVKRTGEKVFLECVQDMDHENMFWYRQDPGLGLRLIYFSYDVKMKEKGDIPEGYSVSREKKERFSLILESASTNQTSMYLCASNDNSYEQYFGPGTRLTVT.

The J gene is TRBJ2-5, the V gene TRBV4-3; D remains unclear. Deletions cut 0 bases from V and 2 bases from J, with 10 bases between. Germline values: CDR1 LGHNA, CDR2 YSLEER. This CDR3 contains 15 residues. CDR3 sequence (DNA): TGCGCCAGCAGCCAAGACCTCCGGAGACAAGAGACCCAGTACTTC. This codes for CASSQDLRRQETQYF.

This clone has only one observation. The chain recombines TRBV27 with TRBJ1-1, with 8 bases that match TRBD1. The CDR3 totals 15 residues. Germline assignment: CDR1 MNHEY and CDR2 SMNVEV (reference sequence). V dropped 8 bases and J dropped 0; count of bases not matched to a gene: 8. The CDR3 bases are TGTGCCAGCTACATCGGACAGGGATTGAACACTGAAGCTTTCTTT. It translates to CASYIGQGLNTEAFF.

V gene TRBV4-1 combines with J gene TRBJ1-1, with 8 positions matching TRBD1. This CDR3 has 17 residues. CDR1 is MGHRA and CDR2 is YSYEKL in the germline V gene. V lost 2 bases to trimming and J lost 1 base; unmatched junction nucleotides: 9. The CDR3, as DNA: TGCGCCAGCAGCCAACAAGCAATGGGACAGGAGAACACTGAAGCTTTCTTT. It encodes CASSQQAMGQENTEAFF.

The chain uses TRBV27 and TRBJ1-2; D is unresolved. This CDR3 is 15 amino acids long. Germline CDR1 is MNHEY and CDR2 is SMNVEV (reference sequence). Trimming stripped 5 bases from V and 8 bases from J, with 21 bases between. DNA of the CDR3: TGTGCCAGCAGTCCAGGATGGGAGAGGCTCATAGGCTACACCTTC. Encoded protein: CASSPGWERLIGYTF.

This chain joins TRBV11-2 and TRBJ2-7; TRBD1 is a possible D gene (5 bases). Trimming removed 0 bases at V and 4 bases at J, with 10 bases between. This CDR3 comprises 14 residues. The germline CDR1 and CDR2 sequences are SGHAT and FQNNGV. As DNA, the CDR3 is TGTGCCAGCAGCTTAGATCTGGGGCAATACGAGCAGTACTTC. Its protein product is CASSLDLGQYEQYF.

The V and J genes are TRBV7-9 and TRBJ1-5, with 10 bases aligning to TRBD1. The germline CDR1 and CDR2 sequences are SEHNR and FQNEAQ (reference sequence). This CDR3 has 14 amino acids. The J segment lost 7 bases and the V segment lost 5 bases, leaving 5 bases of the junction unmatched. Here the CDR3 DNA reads TGTGCCAGCAGCGTCGGGACAGGGGACCAGCCCCAGCATTTT. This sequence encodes CASSVGTGDQPQHF.